This T cell receptor beta chain was captured in a study of blood T cell repertoires in COVID-19. Turning to the study itself: Italy, Spain and the United States were the sources of the convalescent and acute COVID-19 samples. PBMCs, B-cell-depleted T cells, or T cells were the source of the cDNA or gDNA that made up the material.

CDR3 length: 13 residues. The germline V gene encodes CDR1 LGHNT and CDR2 FRNRAP. V was cut by 7 bases and J by 8 bases, with 17 bases left in between. In the study's own analysis: Amplification of reference gene primers provided the estimated nucleated cell counts. Measured with immunoSEQ multiplex PCR; TCRdb has only the in-frame clones, and not every one. Clone size and V and J calls were adopted from that table, with D and trimming inferred from the DNA. The sample consists of 100,000 or so clones, about 86% of them appearing once. This TCR came from a woman in her sixties or seventies in a cohort sampled during active or convalescent COVID-19. Specimen: peripheral blood. V is TRBV12-5 and J is TRBJ1-2; D is possibly TRBD1 (6 bases). This chain's CDR3 is CASAMDSLGGYTF. CDR3 coding DNA: TGTGCTAGTGCCATGGACAGCTTGGGAGGCTACACCTTC.